The source of this TCR beta chain is a study of blood T cell repertoires in COVID-19. Study-level background: COVID-19 samples collected from the United States, Italy and Spain covered acute and convalescent phases. PBMCs, B-cell-depleted T cells, or T cells were the source of the cDNA or gDNA that made up the material.

The data were produced by immunoSEQ multiplex PCR, yet TCRdb's version contains in-frame clones alone and is incomplete. The sample carries about 200,000 clones, approximately 84% recorded once. V was pared by 2 bases and J by 8 bases, with 12 bases between. The germline CDR1 and CDR2 sequences are SEHNR and FQNEAQ (reference sequence). The CDR3 is 13 amino acids. The rearrangement links TRBV7-9 to TRBJ1-2; D is perhaps TRBD1 (6 bases). Sequenced input: PBMCs or T cells enriched from blood (not recorded which). The sequence came from a man in his forties who had recovered from COVID-19. The CDR3 sequence is CASSLRWTDGYTF. For the CDR3, the DNA is TGTGCCAGCAGCTTAAGGTGGACAGACGGCTACACCTTC.